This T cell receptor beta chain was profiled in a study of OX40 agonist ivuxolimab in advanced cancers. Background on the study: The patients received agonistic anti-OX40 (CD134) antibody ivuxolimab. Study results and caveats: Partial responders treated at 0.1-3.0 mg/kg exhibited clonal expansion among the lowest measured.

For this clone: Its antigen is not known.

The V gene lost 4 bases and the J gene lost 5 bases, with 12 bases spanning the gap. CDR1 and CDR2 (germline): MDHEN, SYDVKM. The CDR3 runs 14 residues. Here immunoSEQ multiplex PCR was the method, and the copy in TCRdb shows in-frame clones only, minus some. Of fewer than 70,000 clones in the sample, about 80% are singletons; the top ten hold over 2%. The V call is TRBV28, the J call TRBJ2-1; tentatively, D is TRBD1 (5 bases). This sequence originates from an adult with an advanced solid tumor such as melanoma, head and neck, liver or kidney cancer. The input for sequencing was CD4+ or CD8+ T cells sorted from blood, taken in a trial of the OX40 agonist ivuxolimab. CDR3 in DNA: TGTGCCAGCAGTTGGGGCCCCCCACACAATGAGCAGTTCTTC. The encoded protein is CASSWGPPHNEQFF.